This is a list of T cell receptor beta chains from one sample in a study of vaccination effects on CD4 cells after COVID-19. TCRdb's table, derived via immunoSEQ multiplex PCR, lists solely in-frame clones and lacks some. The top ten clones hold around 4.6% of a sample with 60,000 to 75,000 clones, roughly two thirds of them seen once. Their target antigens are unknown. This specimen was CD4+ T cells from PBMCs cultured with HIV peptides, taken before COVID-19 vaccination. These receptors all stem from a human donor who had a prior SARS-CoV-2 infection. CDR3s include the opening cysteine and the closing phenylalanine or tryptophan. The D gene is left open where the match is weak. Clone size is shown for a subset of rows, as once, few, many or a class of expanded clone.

CDR3 protein: CASSQSIGTEHYEQYF; CDR3 DNA: TGTGCCAGCAGCCAAAGTATCGGGACGGAACACTACGAGCAGTACTTC; J gene: TRBJ2-7; D gene: .; V gene: TRBV14; clone size: .
CDR3 protein: CASSPLNANNEKLFF; CDR3 DNA: TGTGCCAGCTCACCCCTAAATGCCAATAATGAAAAACTGTTTTTT; J gene: TRBJ1-4; D gene: .; V gene: TRBV18; clone size: .
CDR3 protein: CASSYRGLAGVLDTQYF; CDR3 DNA: TGTGCCAGCAGTTACCGCGGACTAGCGGGAGTCTTAGATACGCAGTATTTT; J gene: TRBJ2-3; D gene: TRBD2; V gene: TRBV6-2/TRBV6-3; clone size: .
CDR3 protein: CASSFVGGEETQYF; CDR3 DNA: TGTGCCAGCAGCTTCGTGGGGGGTGAAGAGACCCAGTACTTC; J gene: TRBJ2-5; D gene: .; V gene: TRBV7-2; clone size: .
CDR3 protein: CASSPPGGYHYEQYF; CDR3 DNA: TGTGCCAGCTCACCTCCGGGGGGGTACCACTACGAGCAGTACTTC; J gene: TRBJ2-7; D gene: TRBD2; V gene: TRBV18; clone size: .
CDR3 protein: CASSLFESRSYEQYF; CDR3 DNA: TGCGCCAGCAGCTTGTTTGAATCCCGATCCTACGAGCAGTACTTC; J gene: TRBJ2-7; D gene: .; V gene: TRBV5-1; clone size: once
CDR3 protein: CASSRGLAGGRTDTQYF; CDR3 DNA: TGCGCCAGCAGCCGGGGACTAGCGGGAGGGCGAACAGATACGCAGTATTTT; J gene: TRBJ2-3; D gene: TRBD2; V gene: TRBV5-1; clone size: .
CDR3 protein: CATSPINSGNLLQFF; CDR3 DNA: TGTGCCACCAGCCCGATTAACAGCGGGAACCTCCTTCAGTTCTTC; J gene: TRBJ2-1; D gene: TRBD2; V gene: TRBV15; clone size: few
CDR3 protein: CASSLVGPMDSYNSPLHF; CDR3 DNA: TGCGCCAGCAGCCTAGTTGGGCCTATGGACTCCTATAATTCACCCCTCCACTTT; J gene: TRBJ1-6; D gene: .; V gene: TRBV4-1; clone size: once
CDR3 protein: CASSQDIPGGYTF; CDR3 DNA: TGTGCCAGCAGCCAAGATATTCCGGGTGGCTACACCTTC; J gene: TRBJ1-2; D gene: .; V gene: TRBV3-1/TRBV3-2; clone size: .
CDR3 protein: CASSFQGLMNTEAFF; CDR3 DNA: TGTGCCAGTAGTTTTCAGGGGCTCATGAACACTGAAGCTTTCTTT; J gene: TRBJ1-1; D gene: .; V gene: TRBV19; clone size: once
CDR3 protein: CAWSWHPSNTGELFF; CDR3 DNA: TGTGCCTGGAGTTGGCACCCATCGAACACCGGGGAGCTGTTTTTT; J gene: TRBJ2-2; D gene: .; V gene: TRBV30; clone size: once
CDR3 protein: CASSSSRGRNTQYF; CDR3 DNA: TGTGCCAGCAGCTCCTCCAGGGGGAGGAATACGCAGTATTTT; J gene: TRBJ2-3; D gene: .; V gene: TRBV11-2; clone size: once
CDR3 protein: CASNHYRDNEQFF; CDR3 DNA: TGTGCCAGCAACCACTACAGAGACAATGAGCAGTTCTTC; J gene: TRBJ2-1; D gene: .; V gene: TRBV12-3/TRBV12-4; clone size: .
CDR3 protein: CASSSGTVEETQYF; CDR3 DNA: TGCGCCAGCAGCTCTGGGACGGTTGAAGAGACCCAGTACTTC; J gene: TRBJ2-5; D gene: .; V gene: TRBV5-1; clone size: .
CDR3 protein: CASSLSMTANTEAFF; CDR3 DNA: TGTGCCAGCAGTTTGAGTATGACGGCGAACACTGAAGCTTTCTTT; J gene: TRBJ1-1; D gene: .; V gene: TRBV6-5; clone size: .
CDR3 protein: CASSLSAREKLFF; CDR3 DNA: TGTGCCAGCAGTTTGAGCGCGCGAGAAAAACTGTTTTTT; J gene: TRBJ1-4; D gene: .; V gene: TRBV6-5; clone size: once
CDR3 protein: CASSPSGGTDTQYF; CDR3 DNA: TGTGCCAGCTCACCGTCGGGGGGCACAGATACGCAGTATTTT; J gene: TRBJ2-3; D gene: .; V gene: TRBV18; clone size: .
CDR3 protein: CATSDRGSNEKLFF; CDR3 DNA: TGTGCCACATCAGACAGGGGGTCTAATGAAAAACTGTTTTTT; J gene: TRBJ1-4; D gene: TRBD1; V gene: TRBV19; clone size: .
CDR3 protein: CASTIGGVNSPLHF; CDR3 DNA: TGTGCCAGCACCATTGGAGGGGTTAATTCACCCCTCCACTTT; J gene: TRBJ1-6; D gene: .; V gene: TRBV5-4; clone size: few
CDR3 protein: CASSQEGQTPGLEQFF; CDR3 DNA: TGCGCCAGCAGCCAGGAGGGACAAACCCCCGGACTTGAGCAGTTCTTC; J gene: TRBJ2-1; D gene: .; V gene: TRBV4-1; clone size: .
CDR3 protein: CASSQVVNTEAFF; CDR3 DNA: TGTGCCAGCAGCCAAGTTGTGAACACTGAAGCTTTCTTT; J gene: TRBJ1-1; D gene: .; V gene: TRBV4-2; clone size: .
CDR3 protein: CASRGLKAGGSYNEQFF; CDR3 DNA: TGTGCCAGTAGGGGATTAAAAGCGGGAGGGTCCTACAATGAGCAGTTCTTC; J gene: TRBJ2-1; D gene: TRBD2; V gene: TRBV19; clone size: once
CDR3 protein: CAWNVRGGGEQYF; CDR3 DNA: TGTGCCTGGAATGTGAGAGGAGGGGGCGAGCAGTACTTC; J gene: TRBJ2-7; D gene: .; V gene: TRBV30; clone size: .
CDR3 protein: CASSSPPLDLYEQYF; CDR3 DNA: TGTGCCAGCAGCTCCCCGCCACTAGATTTGTACGAGCAGTACTTC; J gene: TRBJ2-7; D gene: .; V gene: TRBV7-4; clone size: .
CDR3 protein: CASSLGRSGGYEQYF; CDR3 DNA: TGTGCCAGCAGCTTAGGGAGATCCGGGGGCTACGAGCAGTACTTC; J gene: TRBJ2-7; D gene: .; V gene: TRBV7-8; clone size: few
CDR3 protein: CASSPGLDGTDTQYF; CDR3 DNA: TGTGCCAGCTCACCCGGTCTAGACGGCACAGATACGCAGTATTTT; J gene: TRBJ2-3; D gene: .; V gene: TRBV18; clone size: .
CDR3 protein: CASSPRGTASYNEQFF; CDR3 DNA: TGTGCCAGCAGCCCGCGGGGGACCGCCTCCTACAATGAGCAGTTCTTC; J gene: TRBJ2-1; D gene: TRBD2; V gene: TRBV4-2; clone size: .
CDR3 protein: CASSMSNYGYTF; CDR3 DNA: TGTGCCAGCAGCATGTCCAACTATGGCTACACCTTC; J gene: TRBJ1-2; D gene: .; V gene: TRBV5-6; clone size: once
CDR3 protein: CASSPRKKREGLYTQYF; CDR3 DNA: TGTGCCAGCAGCCCCAGGAAAAAGCGGGAGGGCCTCTATACGCAGTATTTT; J gene: TRBJ2-3; D gene: TRBD2; V gene: TRBV11-3; clone size: .
CDR3 protein: CASKVGDSPLHF; CDR3 DNA: TGTGCCAGCAAAGTAGGGGATTCACCCCTCCACTTT; J gene: TRBJ1-6; D gene: .; V gene: TRBV2; clone size: few
CDR3 protein: CATSDFKAGVYNEQFF; CDR3 DNA: TGTGCCACCAGTGATTTCAAAGCGGGAGTCTACAATGAGCAGTTCTTC; J gene: TRBJ2-1; D gene: TRBD2; V gene: TRBV24-1; clone size: .
CDR3 protein: CASSKQGREEKLFF; CDR3 DNA: TGTGCCAGTAGTAAACAGGGGCGTGAGGAAAAACTGTTTTTT; J gene: TRBJ1-4; D gene: TRBD1; V gene: TRBV19; clone size: .
CDR3 protein: CASSQYGANVLTF; CDR3 DNA: TGTGCCAGCAGCCAATATGGGGCCAACGTCCTGACTTTC; J gene: TRBJ2-6; D gene: .; V gene: TRBV3-1/TRBV3-2; clone size: once